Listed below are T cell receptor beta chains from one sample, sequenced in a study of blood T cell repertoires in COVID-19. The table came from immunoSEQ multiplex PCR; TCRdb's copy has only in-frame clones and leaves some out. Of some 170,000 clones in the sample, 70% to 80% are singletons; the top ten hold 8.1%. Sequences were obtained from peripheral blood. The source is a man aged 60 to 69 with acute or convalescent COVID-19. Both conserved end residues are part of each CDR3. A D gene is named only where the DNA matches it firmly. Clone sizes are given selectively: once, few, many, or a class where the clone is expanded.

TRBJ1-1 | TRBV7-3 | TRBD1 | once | TGTGCCAGCAGGAGACAGGGGAACACTGAAGCTTTCTTT | CASRRQGNTEAFF
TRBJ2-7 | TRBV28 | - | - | TGTGCCAGCAGAAGGGACAACTCCTACGAGCAGTACTTC | CASRRDNSYEQYF
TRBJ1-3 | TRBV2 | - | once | TGTGCCAGCAGTGTTTCCTTCTCTGGAAACACCATATATTTT | CASSVSFSGNTIYF
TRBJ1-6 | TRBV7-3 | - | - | TGTGCCAGCAGCTTACAGGGCCGGTCACCCCTCCACTTT | CASSLQGRSPLHF
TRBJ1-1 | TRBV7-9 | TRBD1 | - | TGTGCCAGCAGCTGGTCACACAGGGGAATGAACACTGAAGCTTTCTTT | CASSWSHRGMNTEAFF
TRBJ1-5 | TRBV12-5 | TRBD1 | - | TGTGCTAGTGGTCACGGACAGGGCAATCAGCCCCAGCATTTT | CASGHGQGNQPQHF
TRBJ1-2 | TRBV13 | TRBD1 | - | TGTGCCAGCAGCTCCTGGGACAGTAAAAACTATGGCTACACCTTC | CASSSWDSKNYGYTF
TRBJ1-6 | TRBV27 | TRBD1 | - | TGTGCCAGCAGACCCGGGACAGGGGAAAATTCACCCCTCCACTTT | CASRPGTGENSPLHF
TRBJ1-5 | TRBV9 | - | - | TGTGCCAGCAGCGTAGCCCTTACAGGGCCCCAGCATTTT | CASSVALTGPQHF
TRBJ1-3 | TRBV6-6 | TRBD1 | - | TGTGCCAGCAAGAGTGACAGGGGCGTCTCTGGAAACACCATATATTTT | CASKSDRGVSGNTIYF
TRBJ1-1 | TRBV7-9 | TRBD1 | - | TGTGCCAGCAGCTTGGAGGGGGCGAGCACTGAAGCTTTCTTT | CASSLEGASTEAFF
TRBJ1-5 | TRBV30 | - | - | TGTGCCTGGAGTGTAAAGGAAAAGTGGGTCGGGGGAGAGGGCAATCAGCCCCAGCATTTT | CAWSVKEKWVGGEGNQPQHF
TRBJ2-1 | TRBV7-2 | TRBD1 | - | TGTGCCAGCAGCAAGGACAGGGGATTTCGGAATGAGCAGTTCTTC | CASSKDRGFRNEQFF
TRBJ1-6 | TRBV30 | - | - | TGTGCCTGGAGTGCCACAATTGGACACATCCCTAAGGATTCACCCCTCCACTTT | CAWSATIGHIPKDSPLHF
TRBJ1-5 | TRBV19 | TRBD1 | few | TGTGCCAGTAGTGTCCGGGACAGGGTTAATCAGCCCCAGCATTTT | CASSVRDRVNQPQHF
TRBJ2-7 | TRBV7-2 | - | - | TGTGCCAGCAGCTTAGAGCCAGGAGGAGCCTACGAGCAGTACTTC | CASSLEPGGAYEQYF
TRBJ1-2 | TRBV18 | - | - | TGTGCCAGCTCAGACCAGGGCACTGGCTATGGCTACACCTTC | CASSDQGTGYGYTF
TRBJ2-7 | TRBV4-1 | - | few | TGCGCCAGCAGCCAAGACCCGGGGGACTACGAGCAGTACTTC | CASSQDPGDYEQYF
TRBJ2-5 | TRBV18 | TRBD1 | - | TGTGCCAGCTCACCACTGGTTTCTAGGACAGGGTCGCGAGAGACCCAGTACTTC | CASSPLVSRTGSRETQYF
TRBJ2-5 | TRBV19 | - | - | TGTGCCAGTAGTATCTGGCAGCCCGACAATAGCGGGACCCAGTACTTC | CASSIWQPDNSGTQYF
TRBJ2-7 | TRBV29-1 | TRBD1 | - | TGCAGCGTTGCCGGGACAGGGTACGAGCAGTACTTC | CSVAGTGYEQYF
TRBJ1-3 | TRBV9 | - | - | TGTGCCAGCAGCGTAGCTGGGGGGGACTCTGGAAACACCATATATTTT | CASSVAGGDSGNTIYF
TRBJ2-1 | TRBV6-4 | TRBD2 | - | TGTGCCAGCAGCGGACTAGCGGGGGGCTCTTACAATGAGCAGTTCTTC | CASSGLAGGSYNEQFF
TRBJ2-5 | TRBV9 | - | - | TGTGCCAGCAGCCCCTCTGGGAGGCAAGAGACCCAGTACTTC | CASSPSGRQETQYF
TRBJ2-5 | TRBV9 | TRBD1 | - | TGTGCCAGCAGCGTAGAGGGACAGGGGAAAGAGACCCAGTACTTC | CASSVEGQGKETQYF
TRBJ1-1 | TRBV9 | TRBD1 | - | TGTGCCAGCAGCGTAGAGTCAGGGGGTGAAGTGAACACTGAAGCTTTCTTT | CASSVESGGEVNTEAFF
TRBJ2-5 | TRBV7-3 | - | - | TGTGCCAGCAGCTTAAATACAGGGTCCCAAGAGACCCAGTACTTC | CASSLNTGSQETQYF
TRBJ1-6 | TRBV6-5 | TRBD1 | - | TGTGCCAGCAGAGGGGGACAGGGGAATTCACCCCTCCACTTT | CASRGGQGNSPLHF
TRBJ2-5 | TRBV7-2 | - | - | TGTGCCAGCAGCTTAGACGAGGAGACCCAGTACTTC | CASSLDEETQYF
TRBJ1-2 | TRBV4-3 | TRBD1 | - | TGCGCCAGCAGCCAAGGCTACAGACAGGGGGCTGTCTATGGCTACACCTTC | CASSQGYRQGAVYGYTF
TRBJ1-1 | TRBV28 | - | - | TGTGCCAGCAGTTTGTCTTGGAACACTGAAGCTTTCTTT | CASSLSWNTEAFF
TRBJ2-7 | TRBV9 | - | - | TGTGCCAGCAGCGCGATCTCGAGGGGGAAGGGGTGCTACGAGCAGTACTTC | CASSAISRGKGCYEQYF
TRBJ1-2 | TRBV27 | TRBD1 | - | TGTGCCAGCAGTTTCTCCGGGACAGGGTATGGCTACACCTTC | CASSFSGTGYGYTF
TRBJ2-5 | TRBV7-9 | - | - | TGTGCCAGCAGCTTAAGTTACAGGGCGTTCGAGACCCAGTACTTC | CASSLSYRAFETQYF
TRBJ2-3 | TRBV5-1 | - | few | TGCGCCAGCAGCTTGGGAGTCGATACGCAGTATTTT | CASSLGVDTQYF
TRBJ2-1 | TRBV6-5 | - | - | TGTGCCAGCAGTTCCTTACAGGGTACCAACGAGCAGTTCTTC | CASSSLQGTNEQFF
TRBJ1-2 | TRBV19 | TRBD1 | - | TGTGCCAGTAGTACCGGGACAGTCTATGGCTACACCTTC | CASSTGTVYGYTF
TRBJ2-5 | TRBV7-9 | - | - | TGTGCCAGCAGAGACGGACTTCGGCAAGAGACCCAGTACTTC | CASRDGLRQETQYF
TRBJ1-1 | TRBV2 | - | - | TGTGCCAGCAGTGAATCCACCGTGGGGGGATATGAAGCTTTCTTT | CASSESTVGGYEAFF
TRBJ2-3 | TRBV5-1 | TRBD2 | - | TGCGCCAGCAGCCCTGGGACTAGCTTGAGCACAGATACGCAGTATTTT | CASSPGTSLSTDTQYF
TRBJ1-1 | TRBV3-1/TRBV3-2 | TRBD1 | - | TGTGCCAGCAGCCAAGACCCCCGGGACAGGGGTACTGAAGCTTTCTTT | CASSQDPRDRGTEAFF
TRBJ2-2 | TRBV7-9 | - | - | TGTGCCAGCAGCTTAGGTCAGGGGTACCAACTCAACACCGGGGAGCTGTTTTTT | CASSLGQGYQLNTGELFF
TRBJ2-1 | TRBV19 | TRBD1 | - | TGTGCCAGTACCGGACAGGGGGTACGCAATGAGCAGTTCTTC | CASTGQGVRNEQFF
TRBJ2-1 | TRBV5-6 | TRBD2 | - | TGTGCCAGCATCTTAGCGGGGTCCTACAATGAGCAGTTCTTC | CASILAGSYNEQFF
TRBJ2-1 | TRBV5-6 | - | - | TGTGCCAGCAGCTTGGAGACAGCGTCCGGGCAGTTCTTC | CASSLETASGQFF
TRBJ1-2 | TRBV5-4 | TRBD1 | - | TGTGCCAGCAGCTTGGACAGGGGTAAGAACTATGGCTACACCTTC | CASSLDRGKNYGYTF
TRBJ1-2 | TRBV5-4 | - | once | TGTGCCAGCAGCTTGGTGGGACAACATGGCTACACCTTC | CASSLVGQHGYTF
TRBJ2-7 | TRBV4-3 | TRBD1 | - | TGCGCCAGCAGCCAAGATGAAGGGACAGGGATCTACGAGCAGTACTTC | CASSQDEGTGIYEQYF
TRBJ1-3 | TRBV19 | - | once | TGTGCCAGCCACCTAAACTCTGGAAACACCATATATTTT | CASHLNSGNTIYF
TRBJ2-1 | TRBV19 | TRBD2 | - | TGTGCCAGTAGTCGGGACCGAGGGAGGGACAATGAGCAGTTCTTC | CASSRDRGRDNEQFF
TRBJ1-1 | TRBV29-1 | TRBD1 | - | TGCAGCTCCGGACAGGGTGAGGGTGAAGCTTTCTTT | CSSGQGEGEAFF